The next 9 T cell receptor beta chains were all read from a single sample in a study of T cells expressing NK-cell markers. Reprocessing the 5' RACE reads, TCRdb reports a single entry for every CDR3 protein and omits DNA. The listing contains about 260,000 distinct CDR3 sequences. What was sequenced was blood T cells: a sorted CD56 or NKG2C T cell subset, CD4+ or CD8+ T cells, or bulk PBMC T cells (not recorded which). These receptors all come from a woman aged 18-70 years in good health.

This sequence joins TRBV3-1 and TRBJ2-7. This CDR3 spans 13 amino acids. CDR1 is LGHDT, CDR2 YNNKEL, per germline (reference sequence). The CDR3 protein is CASSQVVTHEQYF.

The chain carries TRBV7-7 and TRBJ2-1; no DNA is available, so the TRBD2 call from TCRdb remains unchecked. The length of the CDR3 is 15 residues. CDR1 is SSHAT, CDR2 FNYEAQ, per germline (reference sequence). CDR3 residues: CASSLRLAGMDEQFF.

The V call is TRBV18, the J call TRBJ2-2; the TCRdb D gene call, TRBD1, has no DNA to confirm it. Germline CDR1 KGHSH, CDR2 LQKENI. The CDR3 is 19 residues long. The CDR3 loop reads CASSANRDRGPSNTGELFF.

The V call is TRBV20-1, the J call TRBJ2-2; the D call from TCRdb, TRBD1, cannot be confirmed without DNA. Germline values: CDR1 DFQATT, CDR2 SNEGSKA (reference sequence). CDR3 length: 15 residues. This CDR3 is CSARDRGRGPGELFF.

The chain combines TRBV5-1 with TRBJ1-2. The germline V gene has CDR1 SGHRS and CDR2 YFSETQ. The CDR3 has 12 residues. This chain's CDR3 is CASSPADYGYTF. The full variable domain, its missing parts supplied by reference TRBV5-1 and TRBJ1-2, is KAGVTQTPRYLIKTRGQQVTLSCSPISGHRSVSWYQQTPGQGLQFLFEYFSETQRNKGNFPGRFSGRQFSNSRSEMNVSTLELGDSALYLCASSPADYGYTFGSGTRLTVV.

The chain employs TRBV12-3 or TRBV12-4 and TRBJ2-1. There are 16 residues in the CDR3. The CDR3 spells CASRITQGDSYNEQFF.

The chain uses TRBV7-9 and TRBJ2-1; TCRdb's D call, TRBD1, is unchecked because there is no DNA. CDR3 length: 15 residues. Germline CDR1 is SEHNR and CDR2 is FQNEAQ (reference sequence). The CDR3 region is CASSNRGAARNEQFF. The whole variable domain, remainder taken from reference TRBV7-9 and TRBJ2-1, is DTGVSQNPRHKITKRGQNVTFRCDPISEHNRLYWYRQTLGQGPEFLTYFQNEAQLEKSRLLSDRFSAERPKGSFSTLEIQRTEQGDSAMYLCASSNRGAARNEQFFGPGTRLTVL.

The rearrangement joins TRBV7-8 to TRBJ2-1; TCRdb picks TRBD1, but there is no DNA to check that call. The CDR3 contains 13 residues. Germline CDR1 is SGHVS and CDR2 is FQNEAQ. This chain's CDR3 is CASSSGQGHEQFF.

This chain connects TRBV7-6 to TRBJ1-5. The CDR3 contains 16 residues. The germline gives CDR1 SGHVS, CDR2 FNYEAQ. CDR3 region: CASSLLVLYSNQPQHF.